This T cell receptor beta chain was recorded in a study of T cells in localized non-small cell lung cancer. In regard to this clone: What it binds is unknown.

The table came from immunoSEQ multiplex PCR; TCRdb's copy has only in-frame clones and leaves some out. The sample lists around 50,000 clones; 86% were seen once. The germline CDR1 and CDR2 sequences are SGHRS and YFSETQ. CDR3 length: 13 amino acids. V was shortened by 0 bases and J by 8 bases, with 11 bases between the two germline ends. The study, taken as a whole, reports: Sequence data derive from only one tumor region, so heterogeneity remains possible. There were a median roughly 60 of the top 100 tumor clones appearing in adjacent lung. Increased T cell density in blood showed an association with longer overall survival.

V is TRBV5-1 and J is TRBJ1-2; D is possibly TRBD1 (6 bases). This receptor was taken from a woman between 35 and 75 years old with stage I lung adenocarcinoma. The source was peripheral blood, collected before any cancer treatment. The CDR3 nucleotides are TGCGCCAGCAGCTTGGATATGGGGGGCGGCTACACCTTC. This encodes CASSLDMGGGYTF.